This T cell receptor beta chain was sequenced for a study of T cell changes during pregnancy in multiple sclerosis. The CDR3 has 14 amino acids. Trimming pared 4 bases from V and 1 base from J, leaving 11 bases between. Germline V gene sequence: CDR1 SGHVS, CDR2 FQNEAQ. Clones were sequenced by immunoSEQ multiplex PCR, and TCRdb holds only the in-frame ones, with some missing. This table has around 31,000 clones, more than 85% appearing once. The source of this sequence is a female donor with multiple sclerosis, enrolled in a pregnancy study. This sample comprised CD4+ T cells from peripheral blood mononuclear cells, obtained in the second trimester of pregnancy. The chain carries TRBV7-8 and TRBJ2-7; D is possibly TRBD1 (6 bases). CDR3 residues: CASSWGRRSYEQYF. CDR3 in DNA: TGTGCCAGCAGCTGGGGGCGGCGGTCCTACGAGCAGTACTTC.